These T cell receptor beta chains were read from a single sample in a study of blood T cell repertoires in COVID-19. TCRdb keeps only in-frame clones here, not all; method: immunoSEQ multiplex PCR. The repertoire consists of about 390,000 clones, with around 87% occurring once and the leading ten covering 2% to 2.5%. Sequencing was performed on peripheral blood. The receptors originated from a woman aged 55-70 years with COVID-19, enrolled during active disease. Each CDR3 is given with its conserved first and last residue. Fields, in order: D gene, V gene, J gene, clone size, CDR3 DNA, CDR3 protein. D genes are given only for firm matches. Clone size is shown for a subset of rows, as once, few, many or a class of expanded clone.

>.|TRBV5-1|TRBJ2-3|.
TGCGCCAGCAGCTTGGCGGGCACAGATACGCAGTATTTT
CASSLAGTDTQYF
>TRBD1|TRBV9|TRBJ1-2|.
TGTGCCAGCAGCGTAGAAGAGTTAGGGGGCTCAGGGGACTATGGCTACACCTTC
CASSVEELGGSGDYGYTF
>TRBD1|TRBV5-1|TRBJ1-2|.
TGCGCCAGCGCACTTGCGGGACAGGTGTGGGGCTACACCTTC
CASALAGQVWGYTF
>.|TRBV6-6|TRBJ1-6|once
TGTGCCAGCAGTCCCCGGGGGGATAATTCACCCCTCCACTTT
CASSPRGDNSPLHF
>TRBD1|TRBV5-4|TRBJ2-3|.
TGTGCCAGCAGCCGGACAGGGGCCCCGGATACGCAGTATTTT
CASSRTGAPDTQYF
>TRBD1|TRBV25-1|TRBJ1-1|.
TGTGCCAGCAGAGAGGGGGCCGGTGACACTGAAGCTTTCTTT
CASREGAGDTEAFF
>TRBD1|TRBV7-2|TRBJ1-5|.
TGTGCCAGCACCTTGGGGGGGCAGGGGGCCAAGCCCCAGCATTTT
CASTLGGQGAKPQHF
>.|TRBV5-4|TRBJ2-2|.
TGTGCCAGCAGCCCAGCGGGCAGCCGGGCGATCGGGGAGCTGTTTTTT
CASSPAGSRAIGELFF
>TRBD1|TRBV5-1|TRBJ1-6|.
TGCGCCAGCAGCTCCGGGACAGGGGGAATGTTCGTTAATTCACCCCTCCACTTT
CASSSGTGGMFVNSPLHF
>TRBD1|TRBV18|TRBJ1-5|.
TGTGCCAGCTCACCGACAGGGGCGATTCAGCCCCAGCATTTT
CASSPTGAIQPQHF
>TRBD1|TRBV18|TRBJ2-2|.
TGTGCCAGCTCACTGGGACAGGGCGGCACCGGGGAGCTGTTTTTT
CASSLGQGGTGELFF
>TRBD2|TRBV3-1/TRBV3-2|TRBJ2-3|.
TGTGCCAGCAGCCAAGATACTTTAGCGGGGGGAGATACGCAGTATTTT
CASSQDTLAGGDTQYF
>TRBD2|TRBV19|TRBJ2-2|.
TGTGCCAGTAGTAAAGGGCGGGGGACTAGCGCCGGGGAGCTGTTTTTT
CASSKGRGTSAGELFF
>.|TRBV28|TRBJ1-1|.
TGTGCCAGCAGTTTAACAGAGATGAACACTGAAGCTTTCTTT
CASSLTEMNTEAFF
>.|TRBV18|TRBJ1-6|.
TGTGCCAGCTCACCAGCCGCGACCTATAATTCACCCCTCCACTTT
CASSPAATYNSPLHF
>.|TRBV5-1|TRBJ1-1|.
TGCGCCAGCAGCTTTGCCAGGGGCGCTGAAGCTTTCTTT
CASSFARGAEAFF
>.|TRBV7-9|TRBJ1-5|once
TGTGCCAGCAGCCCCCTTAGGGAGGGCAATCAGCCCCAGCATTTT
CASSPLREGNQPQHF
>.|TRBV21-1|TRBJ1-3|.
TGTGCCAGCAGCGCCCGTCGGACACACTCTGGAAACACCATATATTTT
CASSARRTHSGNTIYF
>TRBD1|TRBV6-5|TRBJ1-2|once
TGTGCCAGCAGTCTCAGCACAGGGGATGGCTATGGCTACACCTTC
CASSLSTGDGYGYTF
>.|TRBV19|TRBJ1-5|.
TGTGCCAGTACTTCTAACTGGGGGCGAGGTCAGCCCCAGCATTTT
CASTSNWGRGQPQHF
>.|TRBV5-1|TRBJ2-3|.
TGCGCCAGCAGCTTGGAGAGGGCGTTTGGCACAGATACGCAGTATTTT
CASSLERAFGTDTQYF
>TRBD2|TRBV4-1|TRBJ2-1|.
TGCGCCAGCAGCCAAGGGGTGACTAGCGGGAGGGAGCAGTTCTTC
CASSQGVTSGREQFF
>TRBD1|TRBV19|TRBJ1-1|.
TGTGCCAGTAGTACGACAGGGGCCACTGAAGCTTTCTTT
CASSTTGATEAFF
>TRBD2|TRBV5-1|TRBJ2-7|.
TGCGCCAGCAGCTCTGGGATATCTAGCGGGGGGGCTCACGAGCAGTACTTC
CASSSGISSGGAHEQYF
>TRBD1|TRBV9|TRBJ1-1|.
TGTGCCAGCAGCCCTCAGGGGGCCCCAGCAACTGAAGCTTTCTTT
CASSPQGAPATEAFF
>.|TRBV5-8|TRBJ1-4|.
TGTGCCAGCAGCCAGGCAGGGGTTCCTAATGAAAAACTGTTTTTT
CASSQAGVPNEKLFF
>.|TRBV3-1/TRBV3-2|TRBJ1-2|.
TGTGCCAGCAGTAAACGGACAGAAAACTATGGCTACACCTTC
CASSKRTENYGYTF
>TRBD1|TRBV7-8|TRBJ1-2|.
TGTGCCAGCAGCCTGGACAGGGGGAATGGCTACACCTTC
CASSLDRGNGYTF
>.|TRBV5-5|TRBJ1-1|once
TGTGCCAGCAGCTTGGCCCACAGGTGGGGCATCACTGAAGCTTTCTTT
CASSLAHRWGITEAFF
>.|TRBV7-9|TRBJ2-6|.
TGTGCCAGCAGCTCGGCCGCTAGCTCTGGGGCCAACGTCCTGACTTTC
CASSSAASSGANVLTF
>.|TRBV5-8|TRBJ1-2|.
TGTGCCAGCAGCTGGGGGGGGATTAACTATGGCTACACCTTC
CASSWGGINYGYTF
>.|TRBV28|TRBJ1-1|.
TGTGCCAGCAGTTTAGGGGGGAACGCTGAAGCTTTCTTT
CASSLGGNAEAFF
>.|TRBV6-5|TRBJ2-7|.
TGTGCCAGCAGTTACCACCAACCGCGGGGACCCTACGAGCAGTACTTC
CASSYHQPRGPYEQYF
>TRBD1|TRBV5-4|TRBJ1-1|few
TGTGCCAGCAGCTCGGGACAGGGGGGCCTCATGAACACTGAAGCTTTCTTT
CASSSGQGGLMNTEAFF
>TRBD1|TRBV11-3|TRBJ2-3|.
TGTGCCAGCAGCCTTGGGACAGGGGGCCTCACAGATACGCAGTATTTT
CASSLGTGGLTDTQYF
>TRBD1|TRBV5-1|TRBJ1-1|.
TGCGCCAGCAGCTCCCTCCCAGGGGGCCACTCCGGCACTGAAGCTTTCTTT
CASSSLPGGHSGTEAFF
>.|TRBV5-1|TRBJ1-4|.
TGCGCCAGCAGCTTGGGCGGCAGTCCCAATGAAAAACTGTTTTTT
CASSLGGSPNEKLFF
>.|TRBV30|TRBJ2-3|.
TGTGCCTGGAGGCTAGCGTCCAGCACAGATACGCAGTATTTT
CAWRLASSTDTQYF
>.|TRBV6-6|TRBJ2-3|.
TGTGCCAGCAGTTACCGGGGAACTAGCACAGATACGCAGTATTTT
CASSYRGTSTDTQYF
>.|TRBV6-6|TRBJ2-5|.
TGTGCCAGCAGGTGGCAGGGAGGTGGCGAGACCCAGTACTTC
CASRWQGGGETQYF
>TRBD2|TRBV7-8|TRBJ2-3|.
TGTGCCAGCAGCCATCGGAGTGGGGGGGTAGATACGCAGTATTTT
CASSHRSGGVDTQYF
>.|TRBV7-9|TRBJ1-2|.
TGTGCCAGCAGCCAAGGTACAGGCAGCTACACCTTC
CASSQGTGSYTF
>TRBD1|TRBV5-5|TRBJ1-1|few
TGTGCCAGCAGCCTAGGACAGGGACAGGCTTTCTTT
CASSLGQGQAFF
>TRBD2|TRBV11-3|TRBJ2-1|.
TGTGCCAGCAGCTTAGTAGCGGGGGGGCCGGACAATGAGCAGTTCTTC
CASSLVAGGPDNEQFF
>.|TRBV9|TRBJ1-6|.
TGTGCCAGCAGCCCCGTAGCCGGGTATTCACCCCTCCACTTT
CASSPVAGYSPLHF
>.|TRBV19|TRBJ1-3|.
TGTGCCAGTAGTATACCCACAGGGTCTGGAAACACCATATATTTT
CASSIPTGSGNTIYF
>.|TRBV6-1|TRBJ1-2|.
TGTGCCAGCAGTGAGAGTGCTGATGCGATGGGCTACACCTTC
CASSESADAMGYTF
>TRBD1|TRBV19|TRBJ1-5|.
TGTGCCAGTACCGAACAGGGGTCCTATAGCAATCAGCCCCAGCATTTT
CASTEQGSYSNQPQHF
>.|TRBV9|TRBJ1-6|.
TGTGCCAGCAGCGCCCGACAGGAAAATTCACCCCTCCACTTT
CASSARQENSPLHF